These 9 T cell receptor beta chains originate from one sample sequenced in a study of blood T cell repertoires in COVID-19. The table came from immunoSEQ multiplex PCR; TCRdb's copy has only in-frame clones and leaves some out. The sample contains approximately 300,000 clones, 89% of which appear only once. The source material was peripheral blood. The receptors derive from a woman aged 25-40 years with COVID-19, enrolled during active disease.

The CDR3 region has the DNA TGTGCCAGCAGCTCAGATAGGCCGGGACTTGTCACTGAAGCTTTCTTT. Translated, it gives CASSSDRPGLVTEAFF. The chain uses TRBV7-3 and TRBJ1-1; D possibly corresponds to TRBD1 (5 bases). From germline, CDR1 is SGHTA and CDR2 FQGTGA. Trimming took 4 bases from V and 4 from J, leaving 19 bases between them. The CDR3 is made up of 16 amino acids.

This chain links TRBV27 with TRBJ1-5; D possibly corresponds to TRBD1 (6 bases). The V gene lost 3 bases and the J gene lost 2 bases, with 11 bases spanning the gap. CDR1 and CDR2 from the germline V gene are MNHEY and SMNVEV (reference sequence). The CDR3 has 15 residues. CDR3 sequence reads: CASSFVAGGNQPQHF. CDR3 sequence (DNA): TGTGCCAGCAGTTTCGTGGCAGGGGGCAATCAGCCCCAGCATTTT.

The V call is TRBV9, the J call TRBJ1-1; the match to TRBD1 covers 9 bases. Trimming at V came to 0 bases and at J to 1 base, leaving 4 bases not matched to a gene. CDR1 and CDR2 from the germline V gene are SGDLS and YYNGEE. CDR3 size: 16 residues. CDR3 in amino acids: CASSVGLGQGNTEAFF. CDR3 DNA sequence: TGTGCCAGCAGCGTAGGTCTGGGACAGGGGAACACTGAAGCTTTCTTT. Variable domain in full (rest from reference TRBV9 and TRBJ1-1): DSGVTQTPKHLITATGQRVTLRCSPRSGDLSVYWYQQSLDQGLQFLIQYYNGEERAKGNILERFSAQQFPDLHSELNLSSLELGDSALYFCASSVGLGQGNTEAFFGQGTRLTVV.

This rearrangement joins TRBV7-8 to TRBJ2-3; unclear D gene. The CDR3 runs to 12 residues. Trimming pared 5 bases from V and 4 bases from J, leaving 7 bases between. The germline gives CDR1 SGHVS, CDR2 FQNEAQ. CDR3 protein: CASSPRADTQYF. The CDR3, as DNA: TGTGCCAGCAGCCCCCGGGCAGATACGCAGTATTTT. Filled out from reference TRBV7-8 and TRBJ2-3, the complete variable domain reads GAGVSQSPRYKVAKRGQDVALRCDPISGHVSLFWYQQALGQGPEFLTYFQNEAQLDKSGLPSDRFFAERPEGSVSTLKIQRTQQEDSAVYLCASSPRADTQYFGPGTRLTVL.

Only one count was recorded for this clone. V gene TRBV4-1 combines with J gene TRBJ1-2; D is possibly TRBD1 (6 bases). The germline V and J ends were trimmed by 0 bases and 4 bases, with 15 bases remaining between them. The CDR3 has 16 residues. Germline assignment: CDR1 MGHRA and CDR2 YSYEKL. The CDR3 loop is CASSQEWPGEGYGYTF. Written as DNA, the CDR3 is TGCGCCAGCAGCCAAGAATGGCCAGGGGAAGGCTATGGCTACACCTTC.

The gene calls are TRBV7-2 and TRBJ1-2, with a tentative D call TRBD1 (5 bases). Germline CDR1 and CDR2: SGHTA and FQGNSA. The CDR3 length is 14 residues. Trimming removed 5 bases at V and 8 bases at J, with 18 bases between. CDR3 region: CASSLAGAVGGYTF. In nucleotides, the CDR3 is TGTGCCAGCAGCCTTGCTGGGGCTGTCGGGGGCTACACCTTC.

The V call is TRBV7-3, the J call TRBJ1-1; the D is unclear. Trimming removed 2 bases at V and 1 base at J, with 8 bases between. This CDR3 spans 14 amino acids. Germline CDR1 reads SGHTA; CDR2 reads FQGTGA. The chain's CDR3 is CASSLVSGNTEAFF. Here the CDR3 DNA reads TGTGCCAGCAGCTTAGTCTCAGGGAACACTGAAGCTTTCTTT.

A remark on this clone: This CDR3 is also generated by other DNA sequences in the sample. The chain recombines TRBV7-9 with TRBJ1-2; D call uncertain. The CDR3 loop spans 13 amino acids. V was cut by 1 base and J by 3 bases, with 6 bases left in between. Germline values: CDR1 SEHNR, CDR2 FQNEAQ (reference sequence). In DNA form, the CDR3 reads TGTGCCAGCAGCTTAGGGGGAGACTATGGCTACACCTTC. It is translated as CASSLGGDYGYTF.

The chain uses TRBV2 and TRBJ1-6, with 9 bases identical to TRBD1. In germline, CDR1 is SNHLY, CDR2 FYNNEI. The CDR3 runs 13 residues. The V segment lost 6 bases and the J segment 7 bases; nucleotides outside the gene matches: 1. The DNA for the CDR3 is TGTGCCAGCAGCGACAGGGGGAATTCACCCCTCCACTTT. Translating gives CASSDRGNSPLHF. The full variable domain, rest sourced from reference TRBV2 and TRBJ1-6, is EPEVTQTPSHQVTQMGQEVILRCVPISNHLYFYWYRQILGQKVEFLVSFYNNEISEKSEIFDDQFSVERPDGSNFTLKIRSTKLEDSAMYFCASSDRGNSPLHFGNGTRLTVT.